The 2 T cell receptor beta chains presented below share a single source sample, sequenced in a study of blood T cell repertoires in COVID-19. Sequencing was performed with immunoSEQ multiplex PCR; in TCRdb, only in-frame clones are kept and a portion is missing. The table lists 300,000 to 400,000 clones, around 87% of them singletons. Material: peripheral blood. The receptor source for this set is a woman aged 55-70 years with COVID-19, enrolled during active disease.

V gene TRBV7-6 combines with J gene TRBJ2-7; the D gene is possibly TRBD2 (5 bases). The CDR3 runs 14 residues. Looked up from germline, CDR1 is SGHVS and CDR2 is FNYEAQ. The V end lost 2 bases, the J end lost 3 bases, and 11 bases lay between the germline ends. Here the CDR3 reads CASSLSGSGYEQYF. CDR3 bases: TGTGCCAGCAGCTTATCGGGGAGCGGCTACGAGCAGTACTTC.

The gene calls are TRBV27 and TRBJ2-5, with 10 bases matching TRBD2. CDR1 MNHEY and CDR2 SMNVEV come from the germline V gene (reference sequence). The CDR3 totals 15 residues. J gave up 8 bases and V 5 bases, and 11 bases lay outside the gene matches. The CDR3 loop reads CASSPEAGGAGTQYF. CDR3 sequence (DNA): TGTGCCAGCAGTCCCGAAGCGGGGGGGGCGGGAACCCAGTACTTC.